The 9 T cell receptor beta chains below were found in one sample sequenced in a study of shared clonotypes between healthy human individuals (dated by TCRdb to between 2020 and 2021). The library was generated by the immunoSEQ multiplex PCR assay. TCRdb took over this immuneACCESS table, retaining in-frame rearrangements with V and J assigned. Such tables are incomplete; in checked studies, under half of the missing clones stem from an unresolved V gene, and the remainder is unexplained. The sample profile shows under 2,500,000 clones; approximately 96% of them were found once. Jointly, the top ten make up around 0.13% of the sample. The sample taken for sequencing was naive CD4+ T cells sorted from blood. This sample's cell subset or site label indicates: CD45RA+ positively selected. Source of these receptors: a man aged 18 to 35 in good health.

Concerning this clone: The same CDR3 arises from other DNA sequences in this sample as well. This chain links TRBV6-6 with TRBJ1-5; D uncertain. The CDR3 extends over 11 amino acids. V was cut by 6 bases and J by 4 bases, with 4 bases left in between. Looked up from germline, CDR1 is MNHNY and CDR2 is SVGAGI (reference sequence). This CDR3 is CASSSNQPQHF. The CDR3 DNA reads TGTGCCAGCAGCTCGAATCAGCCCCAGCATTTT.

The chain carries TRBV11-2 and TRBJ2-2; TRBD1 might be the D (6 bases). Trimming left V 4 bases short and J 2 bases short, with 8 bases between. Germline V gene data show CDR1 as SGHAT and CDR2 as FQNNGV. The CDR3 is 14 amino acids. CDR3 residues: CASSSGQNTGELFF. The CDR3 nucleotides are TGTGCCAGCAGCTCGGGACAAAACACCGGGGAGCTGTTTTTT.

The chain links TRBV11-3 to TRBJ1-1; D gene uncertain. This CDR3 has 18 residues. The germline V and J ends were trimmed by 2 bases and 0 bases, with 19 bases remaining between them. The germline V gene has CDR1 SGHNT and CDR2 YENEEA. The CDR3 spells CASSLSPPPGFMNTEAFF. In nucleotides, the CDR3 is TGTGCCAGCAGCTTATCCCCACCGCCAGGTTTCATGAACACTGAAGCTTTCTTT.

This chain links TRBV7-9 with TRBJ2-3; D is ambiguous. This CDR3 spans 14 amino acids. The germline V gene has CDR1 SEHNR and CDR2 FQNEAQ (reference sequence). Trimming left V 1 base short and J 6 bases short, with 11 bases between. Here the CDR3 reads CASSLGLAADTQYF. For the CDR3, the DNA is TGTGCCAGCAGCTTAGGACTCGCAGCGGATACGCAGTATTTT.

J is TRBJ1-1 and V is TRBV7-9, with D maybe TRBD1 (6 bases). CDR3 length: 14 residues. The germline V and J ends were trimmed by 5 bases and 7 bases, with 17 bases remaining between them. Germline V CDR1 and CDR2: SEHNR, FQNEAQ (reference sequence). CDR3 coding DNA: TGTGCCAGCAGCCTACCCCCCGGGACACTTGAAGCTTTCTTT. This translates into CASSLPPGTLEAFF.

V usage is TRBV7-2 and J usage is TRBJ2-7; 8 bases align to TRBD2. Trimming at V came to 7 bases and at J to 4 bases, leaving 6 bases not matched to a gene. CDR3 length equals 13 residues. Germline V gives CDR1 SGHTA, CDR2 FQGNSA. Here the CDR3 DNA reads TGTGCCAGCACAAAACTAGCGGCTTACGAGCAGTACTTC. It is translated as CASTKLAAYEQYF.

The chain joins TRBV25-1 to TRBJ2-4; D not resolved. V shed 2 bases and J shed 3 bases, with 5 bases lying between them. This CDR3 spans 13 amino acids. Germline CDR1 reads MGHDK; CDR2 reads SYGVNS. CDR3 bases: TGTGCCAGCAGTGAAGACCTCAAAAACATTCAGTACTTC. Its protein is CASSEDLKNIQYF. The variable domain in full, completed from reference TRBV25-1 and TRBJ2-4, reads EADIYQTPRYLVIGTGKKITLECSQTMGHDKMYWYQQDPGMELHLIHYSYGVNSTEKGDLSSESTVSRIRTEHFPLTLESARPSHTSQYLCASSEDLKNIQYFGAGTRLSVL.

The rearrangement joins TRBV10-2 to TRBJ2-7; TRBD2 aligns across 7 bases. Germline-derived CDR1 and CDR2 are WSHSY and SAAADI. This CDR3 is built from 13 residues. The V segment lost 7 bases and the J segment 1 base; nucleotides outside the gene matches: 4. For the CDR3, the DNA is TGCGCCAGCATTGTAGCGGGTTCCTACGAGCAGTACTTC. It yields the protein CASIVAGSYEQYF.

This clone occurred once. This rearrangement joins TRBV5-4 to TRBJ2-6; D tentatively reads TRBD1 or TRBD2 (5 bases each). CDR3 length equals 14 residues. V lost 1 base and J lost 14, with 16 bases in between. The germline V gene encodes CDR1 SGHNT and CDR2 YYREEE (reference sequence). The CDR3 DNA sequence: TGTGCCAGCAGCTTGCGGACCCTCGAGGGGTTCCTGACTTTC. This translates into CASSLRTLEGFLTF.